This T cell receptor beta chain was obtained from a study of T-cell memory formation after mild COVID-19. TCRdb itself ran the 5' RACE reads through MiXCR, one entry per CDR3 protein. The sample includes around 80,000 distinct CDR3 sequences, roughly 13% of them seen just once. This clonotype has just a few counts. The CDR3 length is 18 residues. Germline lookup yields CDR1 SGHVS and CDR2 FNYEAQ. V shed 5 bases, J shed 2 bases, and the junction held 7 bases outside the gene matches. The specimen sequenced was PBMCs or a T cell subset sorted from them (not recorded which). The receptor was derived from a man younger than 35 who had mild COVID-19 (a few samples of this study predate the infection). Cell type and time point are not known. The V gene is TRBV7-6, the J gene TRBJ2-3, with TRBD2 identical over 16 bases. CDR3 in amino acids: CASSLGLAGGPLTDTQYF. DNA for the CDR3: TGTGCCAGCAGCCTGGGACTAGCGGGGGGGCCCCTCACAGATACGCAGTATTTT.